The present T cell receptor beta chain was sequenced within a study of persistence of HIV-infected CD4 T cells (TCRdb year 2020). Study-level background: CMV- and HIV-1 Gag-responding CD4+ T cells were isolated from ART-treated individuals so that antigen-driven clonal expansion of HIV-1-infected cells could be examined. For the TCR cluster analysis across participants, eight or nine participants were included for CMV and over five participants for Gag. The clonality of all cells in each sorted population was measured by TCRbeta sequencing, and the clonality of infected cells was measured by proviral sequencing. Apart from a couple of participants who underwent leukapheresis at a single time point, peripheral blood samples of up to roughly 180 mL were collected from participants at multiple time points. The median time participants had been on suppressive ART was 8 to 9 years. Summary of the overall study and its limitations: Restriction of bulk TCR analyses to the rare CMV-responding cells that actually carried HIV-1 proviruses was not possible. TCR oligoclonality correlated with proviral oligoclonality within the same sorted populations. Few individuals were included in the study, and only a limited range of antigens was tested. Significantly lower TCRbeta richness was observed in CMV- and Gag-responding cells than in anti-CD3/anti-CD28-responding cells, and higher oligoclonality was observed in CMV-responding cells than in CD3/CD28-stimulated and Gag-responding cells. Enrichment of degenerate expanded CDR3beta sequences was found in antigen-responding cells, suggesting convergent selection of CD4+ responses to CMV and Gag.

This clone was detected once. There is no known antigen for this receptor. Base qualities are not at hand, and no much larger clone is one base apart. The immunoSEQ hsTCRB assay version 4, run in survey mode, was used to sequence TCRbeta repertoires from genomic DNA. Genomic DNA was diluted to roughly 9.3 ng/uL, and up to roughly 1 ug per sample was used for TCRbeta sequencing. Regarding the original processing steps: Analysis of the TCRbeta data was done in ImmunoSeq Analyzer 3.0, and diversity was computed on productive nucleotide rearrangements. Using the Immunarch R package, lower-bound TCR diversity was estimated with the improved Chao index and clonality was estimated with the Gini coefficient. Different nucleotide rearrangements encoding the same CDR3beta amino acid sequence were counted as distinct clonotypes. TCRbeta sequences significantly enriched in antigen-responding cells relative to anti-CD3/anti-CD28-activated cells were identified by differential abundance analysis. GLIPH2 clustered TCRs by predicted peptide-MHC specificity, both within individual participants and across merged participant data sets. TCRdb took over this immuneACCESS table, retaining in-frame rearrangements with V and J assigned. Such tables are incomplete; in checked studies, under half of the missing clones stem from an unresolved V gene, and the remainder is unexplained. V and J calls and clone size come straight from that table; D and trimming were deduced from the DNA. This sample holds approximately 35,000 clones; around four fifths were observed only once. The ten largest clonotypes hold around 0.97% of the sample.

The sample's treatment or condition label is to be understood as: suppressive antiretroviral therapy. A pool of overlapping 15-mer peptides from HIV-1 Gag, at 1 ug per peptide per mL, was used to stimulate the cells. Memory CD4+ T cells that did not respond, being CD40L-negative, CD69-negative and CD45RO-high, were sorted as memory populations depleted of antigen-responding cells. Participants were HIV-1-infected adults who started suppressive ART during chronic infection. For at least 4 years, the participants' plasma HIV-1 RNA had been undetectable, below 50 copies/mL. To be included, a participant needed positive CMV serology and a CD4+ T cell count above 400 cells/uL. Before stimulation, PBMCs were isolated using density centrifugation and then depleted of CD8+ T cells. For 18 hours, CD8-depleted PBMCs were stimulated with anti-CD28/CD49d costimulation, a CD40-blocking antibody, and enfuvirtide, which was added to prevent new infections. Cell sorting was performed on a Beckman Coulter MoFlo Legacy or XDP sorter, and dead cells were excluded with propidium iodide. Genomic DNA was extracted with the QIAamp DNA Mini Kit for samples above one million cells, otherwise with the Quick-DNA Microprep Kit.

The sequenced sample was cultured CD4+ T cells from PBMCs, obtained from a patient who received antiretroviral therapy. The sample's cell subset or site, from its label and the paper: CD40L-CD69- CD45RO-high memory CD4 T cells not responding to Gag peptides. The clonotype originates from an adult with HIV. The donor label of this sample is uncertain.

The sequence in DNA is TGTGCCTGGAGTTTGGTCGGGGACACTGAAGCTTTCTTT. This sequence encodes CAWSLVGDTEAFF. The V gene is TRBV30 and the J gene is TRBJ1-1; no D gene can be assigned with confidence. The junction shows trimming of 2 bases on V and 3 bases on J, plus 10 bases between the germline ends. The CDR3, cysteine through phenylalanine, is 13 amino acids long. The read is trimmed to its CDR3 DNA, 39 bases read in frame from base 1. As encoded in the germline V gene (reference sequence), CDR1 is GTSNPN while CDR2 is SVGIG.